This TCR beta chain appears in the sequencing data of a study of radiotherapy plus CTLA-4 blockade in lung cancer. Study summary: Among enrolled patients, over 15% responded and 31% achieved disease control. The study, taken as a whole, reports: The authors reported that early blood T cell clone dynamics, with interferon-beta, best predicted response. Radiotherapy was combined with ipilimumab, and tumor-derived TCR clones then expanded in blood.

The CDR3 is 13 residues long. CDR1 and CDR2 from the germline V gene are ENHRY and SYGVKD. Trimming cost V 0 bases and J 4 bases, with 6 bases left between them. Profiled with immunoSEQ multiplex PCR; TCRdb holds only in-frame clones, not every one. Here the sample spans about 120,000 clones, around 89% being singletons. Notes on this clone: Antigen unknown.

The clonotype comes from a human donor with non-small cell lung cancer that progressed on radiotherapy plus ipilimumab. Sequencing was performed on peripheral blood, taken from a patient treated with radiotherapy plus ipilimumab. The rearrangement uses TRBV10-3 and TRBJ1-2; D not resolved. CDR3 in DNA: TGTGCCATCAGTGAGTCAGATACCTATGGCTACACCTTC. This sequence encodes CAISESDTYGYTF.